This passage covers 28 T cell receptor beta chains from one sample sequenced in a study of cytomegalovirus exposure and HLA in healthy donors. PCR primers comprised 60 Vbeta and 13 Jbeta primers. Method: immunoSEQ multiplex PCR; TCRdb's copy keeps in-frame clones and lacks some. The sample lists about 180,000 clones; 77% were seen once. The source material was PBMCs. All receptors derive from a man younger than 30 in good health and CMV-seronegative.

The J gene is TRBJ1-3, the V gene TRBV5-1; 11 bases are shared with TRBD1. The CDR3 extends over 14 amino acids. Trimming cost V 4 bases and J 9 bases; bases outside gene matches: 6. The germline CDR1 and CDR2 sequences are SGHRS and YFSETQ. For the CDR3, the DNA is TGCGCCAGCAGCCCGGACAGGGGGCATTCCACCATATATTTT. Its protein product is CASSPDRGHSTIYF.

The chain has TRBV19 and TRBJ1-1, with a tentative D call TRBD1 (5 bases). Germline V lookup: CDR1 LNHDA, CDR2 SQIVND (reference sequence). This CDR3 spans 13 amino acids. Between the trimmed V and J ends, which lost 5 bases and 1 base, there was a span of 8 bases. The DNA for the CDR3 is TGTGCCAGTAGTTCAACAGGGAACACTGAAGCTTTCTTT. It specifies CASSSTGNTEAFF.

The V call is TRBV27, the J call TRBJ1-2, with 9 bases that match TRBD1. The CDR3 contains 12 residues. J lost 8 bases, V lost 10 bases, and 8 bases had no gene match. The germline CDR1 and CDR2 sequences are MNHEY and SMNVEV (reference sequence). The CDR3 DNA reads as TGTGCCACGAAACAGGGGGCAAGGGGCTACACCTTC. Encoded protein: CATKQGARGYTF.

Points on this clone: The junction differs from germline at one of its ends, possibly a read error. The chain joins TRBV6-6 to TRBJ1-1; D gene ambiguous. This CDR3 is 12 amino acids long. Germline CDR1 reads MNHNY; CDR2 reads SVGAGI (reference sequence). This CDR3 reads CTSSPGRTEAFF. The CDR3 DNA follows: TGTACCAGCAGCCCAGGAAGGACTGAAGCTTTCTTT.

The V call is TRBV4-1, the J call TRBJ2-1, with D tentatively TRBD2 (6 bases). This CDR3 has 16 residues. Germline CDR1 is MGHRA and CDR2 is YSYEKL. V was pared by 3 bases and J by 6 bases, with 18 bases between. The CDR3, as DNA: TGCGCCAGCAGCCAGCCCACTAGCCGCCCGGTCAATGAGCAGTTCTTC. Protein: CASSQPTSRPVNEQFF.

This sequence joins TRBV10-3 and TRBJ1-5; 7 bases align to TRBD1. Looked up from germline, CDR1 is ENHRY and CDR2 is SYGVKD. The CDR3 runs to 17 residues. Trimming took 3 bases from V and 2 from J; bases not matched to a gene: 10. CDR3 sequence reads: CAISDRQGSRGNQPQHF. The CDR3 DNA follows: TGTGCCATCAGTGATAGACAGGGATCGAGGGGCAATCAGCCCCAGCATTTT.

The J gene is TRBJ1-5, the V gene TRBV6-6; D gene unclear. The ends were cut back, 2 bases at V and 5 bases at J, with 7 bases in the middle. CDR3 length: 13 residues. Germline values: CDR1 MNHNY, CDR2 SVGAGI (reference sequence). The CDR3 here is CASSYKRDQPQHF. The CDR3 DNA sequence: TGTGCCAGCAGTTACAAAAGAGATCAGCCCCAGCATTTT.

The V and J genes are TRBV7-2 and TRBJ2-7; 9 bases align to TRBD1. Germline values: CDR1 SGHTA, CDR2 FQGNSA. The junction had 5 bases not matched to a gene; V was cut back by 5 bases and J by 0 bases. The CDR3 has 15 amino acids. The CDR3 loop is CASSPRTGASYEQYF. In DNA form, the CDR3 reads TGTGCCAGCAGCCCCCGGACAGGGGCCTCCTACGAGCAGTACTTC.

The chain couples TRBV13 to TRBJ1-6; 9 positions match TRBD1. The J segment lost 6 bases and the V segment lost 3 bases, leaving 3 bases of the junction unmatched. The CDR3 spans 15 residues. Germline V gene lookup returns CDR1 PRHDT and CDR2 FYEKMQ (reference sequence). The CDR3 sequence: CASSFNRGPNSPLHF. CDR3 coding DNA: TGTGCCAGCAGCTTTAACAGGGGGCCTAATTCACCCCTCCACTTT.

This chain uses TRBV5-6 with TRBJ2-2, with D uncertain. Trimming removed 6 bases from V and 2 bases from J, with 14 bases in between. Per the germline V gene, CDR1 is SGHDT and CDR2 is YYEEEE. The CDR3 covers 15 residues. This chain's CDR3 is CASNPQQVNTGELFF. CDR3 in DNA: TGTGCCAGCAATCCCCAGCAGGTTAACACCGGGGAGCTGTTTTTT.

The chain is built from TRBV29-1 and TRBJ1-1, with TRBD1 identical over 8 bases. Germline V gene data show CDR1 as SQVTM and CDR2 as ANQGSEA. J was trimmed by 1 base and V by 7 bases; bases with no gene match: 8. This CDR3 region has 14 residues. CDR3 in amino acids: CSARQGPRNTEAFF. As DNA, the CDR3 is TGCAGCGCCCGACAGGGGCCGAGGAACACTGAAGCTTTCTTT. Variable domain in full (rest from reference TRBV29-1 and TRBJ1-1): SAVISQKPSRDICQRGTSLTIQCQVDSQVTMMFWYRQQPGQSLTLIATANQGSEATYESGFVIDKFPISRPNLTFSTLTVSNMSPEDSSIYLCSARQGPRNTEAFFGQGTRLTVV.

This clone was seen a single time. V and J are TRBV28 and TRBJ2-7; tentative D call: TRBD1 (5 bases). This CDR3 has 11 residues. Germline lookup yields CDR1 MDHEN and CDR2 SYDVKM. The V end lost 1 base, the J end lost 11 bases, and 9 bases lay between the germline ends. CDR3 coding DNA: TGTGCCAGCAGTTTATCAGGGAAGAAGTACTTC. This encodes CASSLSGKKYF.

This sequence joins TRBV10-3 and TRBJ2-7, with 11 positions matching TRBD2. From germline, CDR1 is ENHRY and CDR2 SYGVKD. CDR3 length: 13 residues. Unmatched junction bases numbered 5, after V lost 7 bases and J lost 6 bases. The CDR3 region has the DNA TGTGCCATCACCGGGACTAGCGGCGGCGAGCAGTACTTC. Residues: CAITGTSGGEQYF.

This clone turned up a few times. The V gene is TRBV7-2, the J gene TRBJ2-6; D is perhaps TRBD1 (6 bases). The CDR3 has 17 amino acids. Germline V CDR1 and CDR2: SGHTA, FQGNSA. Trimming took off 5 bases at V and 0 bases at J, with 14 bases between the two ends. The chain's CDR3 is CASSRDAGDSGANVLTF. In nucleotides, the CDR3 is TGTGCCAGCAGCCGAGACGCAGGGGACTCTGGGGCCAACGTCCTGACTTTC.

The V gene is TRBV7-2, the J gene TRBJ2-4; D unresolved. CDR1 is SGHTA, CDR2 FQGNSA, per germline. Trimming cost V 5 bases and J 6 bases, with 11 bases left between them. The CDR3 sequence is 13 residues long. The CDR3 region has the DNA TGTGCCAGCAGCGTAGAAGGAGCAAACATTCAGTACTTC. It specifies CASSVEGANIQYF.

This chain uses TRBV7-2 with TRBJ2-7, with TRBD1 matching 8 bases. The CDR3 is 13 amino acids. CDR1 SGHTA and CDR2 FQGNSA come from the germline V gene. V was clipped by 3 bases and J by 3 bases; unmatched bases: 1. CDR3 loop: CASSFDRGYEQYF. The CDR3 region has the DNA TGTGCCAGCAGCTTCGACAGGGGCTACGAGCAGTACTTC. Complete variable domain (other parts from reference TRBV7-2 and TRBJ2-7): GAGVSQSPSNKVTEKGKDVELRCDPISGHTALYWYRQSLGQGLEFLIYFQGNSAPDKSGLPSDRFSAERTGGSVSTLTIQRTQQEDSAVYLCASSFDRGYEQYFGPGTRLTVT.

The chain recombines TRBV7-9 with TRBJ1-1, with D possibly being TRBD1 (5 bases). Germline values: CDR1 SEHNR, CDR2 FQNEAQ (reference sequence). The length of the CDR3 is 12 residues. Trimming cost V 11 bases and J 1 base, with 11 bases left between them. This CDR3 is CAAGGPNTEAFF. The CDR3 DNA reads as TGTGCCGCGGGGGGACCGAACACTGAAGCTTTCTTT.

The genes are TRBV4-1 and TRBJ1-1; the D gene is possibly TRBD1 (6 bases). CDR1 MGHRA and CDR2 YSYEKL come from the germline V gene. The CDR3 runs to 15 residues. Trimming took 5 bases from V and 0 from J, leaving 13 bases between them. The CDR3 protein is CASSGRTVMNTEAFF. CDR3 nucleotide sequence: TGCGCCAGCAGCGGACGGACAGTTATGAACACTGAAGCTTTCTTT.

CDR3 residues: CASSPGVAANEKLFF. The CDR3 nucleotides are TGCGCCAGCAGCCCAGGGGTTGCAGCTAATGAAAAACTGTTTTTT. This chain links TRBV5-1 with TRBJ1-4; possibly TRBD1 for D (6 bases). V gave up 4 bases and J gave up 3 bases, with 13 bases separating them. There are 15 residues in the CDR3. Germline CDR1 reads SGHRS; CDR2 reads YFSETQ.

The chain carries TRBV2 and TRBJ2-5; 9 bases map to TRBD1. V dropped 6 bases and J dropped 4; count of bases not matched to a gene: 9. From germline, CDR1 is SNHLY and CDR2 FYNNEI. The CDR3 is made up of 15 amino acids. The CDR3 loop is CASSRNRGLIETQYF. In DNA form, the CDR3 reads TGTGCCAGCAGCCGGAACAGGGGGCTCATAGAGACCCAGTACTTC.

The genes are TRBV18 and TRBJ2-7; no firm D call. This CDR3 has 12 residues. Trimming pared 5 bases from V and 6 bases from J, leaving 11 bases between. Germline assignment: CDR1 KGHSH and CDR2 LQKENI. The DNA for the CDR3 is TGTGCCAGCTCAGACACAGTAGGCGAGCAGTACTTC. Translated: CASSDTVGEQYF.

This clone was counted a single time. The chain links TRBV14 to TRBJ2-3, with 9 nucleotides matching TRBD1. Germline-derived CDR1 and CDR2 are SGHDN and FVKESK. V lost 4 bases and J lost 2; bases outside the gene matches: 1. The CDR3 spans 14 residues. The CDR3 bases are TGTGCCAGCAGCCGGGACAGGGTCACAGATACGCAGTATTTT. It translates to CASSRDRVTDTQYF.

The chain has TRBV9 and TRBJ1-6; 10 nucleotides agree with TRBD1. The J segment lost 10 bases and the V segment lost 4 bases, leaving 5 bases of the junction unmatched. Per germline, CDR1 SGDLS and CDR2 YYNGEE. The CDR3 extends over 14 amino acids. CDR3 sequence reads: CASSPGQGGSPLHF. CDR3 coding DNA: TGTGCCAGCAGCCCCGGACAGGGGGGCTCACCCCTCCACTTT.

The chain couples TRBV27 to TRBJ2-3; 9 nucleotides match TRBD2. The germline gives CDR1 MNHEY, CDR2 SMNVEV (reference sequence). The V gene end was trimmed by 0 bases and the J gene end by 1 base; junction bases not matched to a gene: 8. The CDR3 loop spans 18 amino acids. The CDR3 DNA is TGTGCCAGCAGTTTATCGCCCTTAGCGGGAGTTCGCACAGATACGCAGTATTTT. This translates into CASSLSPLAGVRTDTQYF.

This chain joins TRBV5-6 and TRBJ1-2; D remains unclear. CDR3 length equals 15 residues. Trimming pared 4 bases from V and 4 bases from J, leaving 17 bases between. Germline V lookup: CDR1 SGHDT, CDR2 YYEEEE. For the CDR3, the DNA is TGTGCCAGCAGCCCCTCCTACGGGAACCTCTATGGCTACACCTTC. It specifies CASSPSYGNLYGYTF.

V and J are TRBV27 and TRBJ2-1, with TRBD2 matching 16 bases. Germline-derived CDR1 and CDR2 are MNHEY and SMNVEV (reference sequence). CDR3 length equals 17 residues. V dropped 6 bases and J dropped 8; count of bases not matched to a gene: 10. In DNA, the CDR3 is TGTGCCAGCAGCAATCCGGGACTAGCGGGGGGGCCTCATGAGCAGTTCTTC. It translates to CASSNPGLAGGPHEQFF.

The rearrangement links TRBV6-5 to TRBJ1-2; D unresolved. The V gene lost 6 bases and the J gene lost 2 bases, with 10 bases spanning the gap. Germline V gene lookup returns CDR1 MNHEY and CDR2 SVGAGI. The CDR3 extends over 13 amino acids. The CDR3 DNA is TGTGCCAGCAGCATAACAGAGAACTATGGCTACACCTTC. It specifies CASSITENYGYTF.

V and J are TRBV29-1 and TRBJ2-1; 9 bases are a match to TRBD1. The CDR3 extends over 17 amino acids. With 2 bases clipped from V and 1 base from J, the junction kept 9 bases outside the gene matches. Germline loops: CDR1 SQVTM, CDR2 ANQGSEA. The CDR3 loop reads CSVERRGQGVSYNEQFF. CDR3 DNA sequence: TGCAGCGTTGAAAGGAGGGGACAGGGTGTTTCCTACAATGAGCAGTTCTTC.